These 5 T cell receptor beta chains were all obtained from the same sample, sequenced in a study of cytomegalovirus exposure and HLA in healthy donors. Use of 60 Vbeta and 13 Jbeta primers characterized the PCR. Generated by immunoSEQ multiplex PCR, the TCRdb table keeps only in-frame clones and is missing some. The sample contains about 110,000 clones, roughly 80% of which appear only once. Input material: PBMCs. The receptors were gathered from a woman aged 45-60 years in good health and CMV-seropositive.

The chain uses TRBV2 and TRBJ1-1; D might be TRBD1 (5 bases). This CDR3 has 14 residues. V lost 7 bases to trimming and J lost 3 bases, with 15 bases between them. The germline V gene has CDR1 SNHLY and CDR2 FYNNEI. The CDR3 reads CASIGGIGDTEAFF. The CDR3 region has the DNA TGTGCCAGCATTGGGGGGATTGGTGACACTGAAGCTTTCTTT.

The genes are TRBV29-1 and TRBJ2-1; 12 bases fit TRBD2. Germline CDR1 SQVTM, CDR2 ANQGSEA. The J segment lost 5 bases and the V segment lost 7 bases, leaving 6 bases of the junction unmatched. This CDR3 region has 14 residues. The CDR3 DNA reads as TGCAGCGCTCGGACTAGCGGGAACAACAATGAGCAGTTCTTC. Translation gives CSARTSGNNNEQFF.

The table lists this clone with a count of one. This chain's CDR3 is CASRNSGGAYEQFF. The CDR3 region has the DNA TGTGCCAGCAGGAATAGCGGGGGGGCCTATGAGCAGTTCTTC. This sequence joins TRBV6-5 and TRBJ2-1; 11 bases fit TRBD2. Germline assignment: CDR1 MNHEY and CDR2 SVGAGI. The CDR3 has 14 amino acids. With V trimmed by 6 bases and J by 8 bases, 6 bases remained unmatched.

This chain connects TRBV21-1 to TRBJ2-6; TRBD1 was called by the table and not checked on the DNA. TRBV21-1 is deemed a pseudogene. The CDR3 spans 20 residues. The CDR3 nucleotides read TGTGCCAGCAGCAAAGCCACAAAAGGTCGAACCTCCTCTGGGGCCAACGGCCTGACTTTC. This encodes CASSKATKGRTSSGANGLTF.

The V call is TRBV9, the J call TRBJ2-1; 10 positions match TRBD2. Germline CDR1 reads SGDLS; CDR2 reads YYNGEE. The CDR3 totals 17 residues. The junction had 9 bases not matched to a gene; V was cut back by 0 bases and J by 6 bases. This CDR3 reads CASSVGGTSGVRNEQFF. CDR3 bases: TGTGCCAGCAGCGTAGGAGGAACTAGCGGGGTCCGCAATGAGCAGTTCTTC.